The 28 T cell receptor beta chains below come from one sample, sequenced in a study of cytomegalovirus exposure and HLA in healthy donors. PCR primers comprised 60 Vbeta and 13 Jbeta primers. Profiling relied on immunoSEQ multiplex PCR, and the TCRdb table lists in-frame clones only, not all of them. The table has 130,000 or so clones, 70% to 85% seen once. Material for sequencing was PBMCs. The source is a woman under 30 in good health and CMV-seropositive.

The count of this clone is one. The V gene is TRBV12-5, the J gene TRBJ1-1, with a weak D call TRBD1 (6 bases). Germline V gene lookup returns CDR1 LGHNT and CDR2 FRNRAP. Trimming pared 1 base from V and 0 bases from J, leaving 9 bases between. The CDR3 runs to 15 residues. The CDR3 protein is CASGLGGQLNTEAFF. Written as DNA, the CDR3 is TGTGCTAGTGGTTTGGGAGGACAGCTGAACACTGAAGCTTTCTTT.

This chain links TRBV12-2 with TRBJ2-7; the table's TRBD2 call for D was not verified on the DNA. TRBV12-2 is annotated as a pseudogene. The CDR3 covers 13 residues. The CDR3 loop is CASRLVDSYEQYF. DNA for the CDR3: TGTGCAAGTCGCTTAGTAGACTCCTACGAGCAGTACTTC.

The rearrangement joins TRBV29-1 to TRBJ1-1, with TRBD1 matching over 8 bases. The trim removed 6 bases at V and 3 bases at J, leaving 6 bases unmatched. The CDR3 spans 13 residues. Germline V lookup: CDR1 SQVTM, CDR2 ANQGSEA. This CDR3 reads CSVRTGRDTEAFF. Here the CDR3 DNA reads TGCAGCGTAAGGACAGGGAGGGACACTGAAGCTTTCTTT.

The V and J genes are TRBV10-3 and TRBJ1-6, with D possibly being TRBD1 (6 bases). This CDR3 is built from 12 residues. Trimming removed 10 bases at V and 6 bases at J, with 10 bases between. Per the germline V gene, CDR1 is ENHRY and CDR2 is SYGVKD. CDR3 protein: CATRDINSPLHF. The CDR3 coding sequence is TGTGCCACTCGGGACATTAATTCACCCCTCCACTTT.

The chain joins TRBV4-1 to TRBJ2-4, with D unresolved. Germline V gene data show CDR1 as MGHRA and CDR2 as YSYEKL. The CDR3 length is 18 residues. V lost 3 bases to trimming and J lost 3 bases, with 21 bases between them. The CDR3 DNA reads TGCGCCAGCAGCCACCCCAGCCCATCCGGGTCCGGCAAAAACATTCAGTACTTC. It specifies CASSHPSPSGSGKNIQYF.

CDR3 in amino acids: CATRRGGTSQETQYF. The CDR3 nucleotides read TGTGCCACCCGGAGGGGGGGGACCTCCCAAGAGACCCAGTACTTC. The rearrangement joins TRBV5-6 to TRBJ2-5; D is perhaps TRBD2 (7 bases). The germline gives CDR1 SGHDT, CDR2 YYEEEE. The length of the CDR3 is 15 residues. The V gene lost 9 bases and the J gene lost 1 base, with 19 bases spanning the gap.

This clone appeared a few times. The chain's CDR3 is CASSEVLGTRASSYNEQFF. Here the CDR3 DNA reads TGTGCCAGCAGTGAGGTCTTGGGGACTAGGGCCAGCTCCTACAATGAGCAGTTCTTC. V and J are TRBV6-1 and TRBJ2-1; the match to TRBD2 covers 8 bases. This CDR3 comprises 19 residues. From germline, CDR1 is MNHNS and CDR2 SASEGT. The ends lost 3 bases at V and 0 bases at J; junction bases unmatched: 13.

This chain joins TRBV27 and TRBJ2-2; the D gene is possibly TRBD1 (6 bases). V lost 2 bases and J 1 base, leaving 8 bases between the germline ends. The germline V gene encodes CDR1 MNHEY and CDR2 SMNVEV (reference sequence). CDR3 length: 15 residues. CDR3 sequence reads: CASSLVGGNTGELFF. In DNA form, the CDR3 reads TGTGCCAGCAGTTTAGTAGGGGGGAACACCGGGGAGCTGTTTTTT.

The chain has TRBV10-1 and TRBJ2-1; possible D gene TRBD1, 5 bases. V was cut by 8 bases and J by 9 bases, with 20 bases left in between. This CDR3 spans 14 amino acids. The germline gives CDR1 WNHNN, CDR2 SYGVQD (reference sequence). For the CDR3, the DNA is TGCGCCAGCGCCCCTCAGGGATCGGCAGGTGAGCAGTTCTTC. Residues: CASAPQGSAGEQFF.

This clone was detected only once. The V call is TRBV7-3, the J call TRBJ2-1, with D maybe TRBD2 (6 bases). Germline CDR1 reads SGHTA; CDR2 reads FQGTGA. The CDR3 runs to 15 residues. Trimming took 5 bases from V and 4 from J, leaving 15 bases between them. CDR3 in amino acids: CASSPVGGSYNEQFF. CDR3 in DNA: TGTGCCAGCAGCCCCGTCGGGGGATCTTACAATGAGCAGTTCTTC. The variable domain in full, completed from reference TRBV7-3 and TRBJ2-1, reads GAGVSQTPSNKVTEKGKYVELRCDPISGHTALYWYRQSLGQGPEFLIYFQGTGAADDSGLPNDRFFAVRPEGSVSTLKIQRTERGDSAVYLCASSPVGGSYNEQFFGPGTRLTVL.

CDR3 residues: CASSSSPGGQDTQYF. CDR3 in DNA: TGTGCCAGCAGCTCCTCCCCGGGGGGGCAAGATACGCAGTATTTT. This rearrangement joins TRBV7-3 to TRBJ2-3; TRBD2 agrees at 8 bases. The J segment lost 5 bases and the V segment lost 4 bases, leaving 8 bases of the junction unmatched. The V gene's germline CDR1 is SGHTA and CDR2 FQGTGA. This CDR3 is built from 15 residues. Complete variable domain (other parts from reference TRBV7-3 and TRBJ2-3): GAGVSQTPSNKVTEKGKYVELRCDPISGHTALYWYRQSLGQGPEFLIYFQGTGAADDSGLPNDRFFAVRPEGSVSTLKIQRTERGDSAVYLCASSSSPGGQDTQYFGPGTRLTVL.

This chain uses TRBV11-2 with TRBJ1-1; tentatively, D is TRBD1 (6 bases). V lost 2 bases, J lost 1 base, and 14 bases lay in between. The germline V gene encodes CDR1 SGHAT and CDR2 FQNNGV. This CDR3 region has 16 residues. CDR3 amino acids: CASSLLGGRGNTEAFF. In DNA, the CDR3 is TGTGCCAGCAGCTTATTGGGTGGCAGGGGGAACACTGAAGCTTTCTTT.

The rearrangement uses TRBV19 and TRBJ2-3; D is possibly TRBD2 (6 bases). Germline values: CDR1 LNHDA, CDR2 SQIVND (reference sequence). The germline V and J ends were trimmed by 3 bases and 0 bases, with 7 bases remaining between them. CDR3 length: 14 amino acids. The CDR3 DNA reads as TGTGCCAGTAGTATGGGGACTAGCACAGATACGCAGTATTTT. This sequence encodes CASSMGTSTDTQYF.

V and J are TRBV20-1 and TRBJ1-2; the D is unclear. The germline V gene has CDR1 DFQATT and CDR2 SNEGSKA (reference sequence). The CDR3 consists of 11 residues. V gave up 5 bases and J gave up 0 bases, with 4 bases separating them. The CDR3 DNA sequence: TGCAGTGCTGTATCTAACTATGGCTACACCTTC. It yields the protein CSAVSNYGYTF.

The rearrangement uses TRBV10-3 and TRBJ2-5; D remains ambiguous. The CDR3 contains 13 residues. Germline values: CDR1 ENHRY, CDR2 SYGVKD. V was pared by 3 bases and J by 2 bases, with 7 bases between. Here the CDR3 reads CAISERVQETQYF. The CDR3 region has the DNA TGTGCCATCAGTGAACGCGTTCAAGAGACCCAGTACTTC.

V is TRBV29-1 and J is TRBJ1-4; TRBD1 might be the D (6 bases). CDR3 length equals 16 residues. Germline V gives CDR1 SQVTM, CDR2 ANQGSEA. The ends were cut back, 1 base at V and 0 bases at J, with 12 bases in the middle. The CDR3 nucleotides are TGCAGCGTTGAAGGTGGGCAGGGGACAACTAATGAAAAACTGTTTTTT. Translated, it gives CSVEGGQGTTNEKLFF.

The CDR3 here is CASSFRGRNEQFF. Written as DNA, the CDR3 is TGTGCCAGCAGCTTTAGGGGGCGGAATGAGCAGTTCTTC. V and J are TRBV11-2 and TRBJ2-1; 7 positions agree with TRBD1. The CDR3 is made up of 13 amino acids. Germline V gene data show CDR1 as SGHAT and CDR2 as FQNNGV. The V segment lost 3 bases and the J segment 7 bases; nucleotides outside the gene matches: 3.

This sequence joins TRBV10-3 and TRBJ1-1; TRBD1 agrees at 7 bases. The trim removed 3 bases at V and 5 bases at J, leaving 6 bases unmatched. The CDR3 extends over 14 amino acids. CDR1 and CDR2 from the germline V gene are ENHRY and SYGVKD. The DNA of the CDR3 is TGTGCCATCAGTGAAGAGGGGGCGAGGACTGAAGCTTTCTTT. The encoded protein is CAISEEGARTEAFF.

This clone was detected a few times. V and J are TRBV6-1 and TRBJ2-7; 7 bases line up with TRBD1. The CDR3 consists of 13 residues. Trimming took 6 bases from V and 4 from J; bases not matched to a gene: 6. Germline CDR1 and CDR2: MNHNS and SASEGT. In DNA form, the CDR3 reads TGTGCCAGCAGACCCGGACAGGATTACGAGCAGTACTTC. Protein sequence: CASRPGQDYEQYF.

This chain links TRBV9 with TRBJ1-1, with unresolved D. Germline V gene data show CDR1 as SGDLS and CDR2 as YYNGEE. This CDR3 has 14 residues. Trimming stripped 0 bases from V and 0 bases from J, with 6 bases between. CDR3 nucleotide sequence: TGTGCCAGCAGCGTAGCTTTCGTGAACACTGAAGCTTTCTTT. Translation gives CASSVAFVNTEAFF.

The genes are TRBV5-4 and TRBJ1-1, with a possible D match to TRBD1 (5 bases). Germline CDR1 reads SGHNT; CDR2 reads YYREEE (reference sequence). This CDR3 has 15 amino acids. V dropped 5 bases and J dropped 0 bases, with 14 bases sitting between them. The CDR3 DNA reads as TGTGCCAGCAGGCCTCAGTGGGGCGTGAACACTGAAGCTTTCTTT. This sequence encodes CASRPQWGVNTEAFF.

The gene calls are TRBV5-1 and TRBJ1-2; 7 bases are shared with TRBD1. Per the germline V gene, CDR1 is SGHRS and CDR2 is YFSETQ. V gave up 6 bases and J gave up 3 bases; unmatched junction bases: 17. This CDR3 is built from 17 residues. The CDR3 bases are TGCGCCAGCACCTCGGCGGGGACAGATTCTTATCACTATGGCTACACCTTC. It translates to CASTSAGTDSYHYGYTF.

CDR3 sequence reads: CASKASGGASNTGELFF. For the CDR3, the DNA is TGTGCCAGCAAGGCTAGCGGGGGGGCCTCGAACACCGGGGAGCTGTTTTTT. J is TRBJ2-2 and V is TRBV5-4; 12 bases are a match to TRBD2. In germline, CDR1 is SGHNT, CDR2 YYREEE (reference sequence). The CDR3 runs 17 residues. V was pared by 6 bases and J by 0 bases, with 6 bases of the junction left unmatched.

The chain links TRBV21-1 to TRBJ1-5. TRBV21-1 has pseudogene status. The CDR3 consists of 12 residues. The CDR3 spells CASSRSNQPQHF. The CDR3 DNA reads as TGTGCCAGCAGCCGTAGCAATCAGCCCCAGCATTTT.

The sample holds a few counts of this clone. J is TRBJ2-3 and V is TRBV11-2, with 8 bases lining up with TRBD1. This CDR3 comprises 17 residues. The germline gives CDR1 SGHAT, CDR2 FQNNGV. After removal of 2 bases from V and 4 bases from J, the junction contained 11 bases not matched to a gene. The CDR3 loop reads CASSLKVAGGFADTQYF. CDR3 DNA sequence: TGTGCCAGCAGCTTAAAGGTGGCAGGGGGCTTCGCAGATACGCAGTATTTT.

The rearrangement joins TRBV6-5 to TRBJ1-1; TRBD1 aligns across 9 bases. V lost 4 bases and J lost 7; bases outside the gene matches: 13. The CDR3 covers 16 residues. CDR1 MNHEY and CDR2 SVGAGI come from the germline V gene. CDR3 nucleotide sequence: TGTGCCAGCAGTTTATCCCAATCCGGGACAGGGATTGAAGCTTTCTTT. This translates into CASSLSQSGTGIEAFF.

This chain connects TRBV7-6 to TRBJ2-3; the match to TRBD2 covers 11 bases. Germline CDR1 is SGHVS and CDR2 is FNYEAQ. V was clipped by 4 bases and J by 1 base; unmatched bases: 7. The CDR3 has 17 amino acids. The CDR3 nucleotides read TGTGCCAGCAGCTCGGGACTAGCGGAGTTGGGCACAGATACGCAGTATTTT. This gives the protein CASSSGLAELGTDTQYF.

This clone showed up just once. V is TRBV5-4 and J is TRBJ2-3; D unresolved. The V end was cut by 0 bases, the J end by 3 bases, with 11 bases between. CDR3 length: 15 amino acids. CDR1 and CDR2 (germline): SGHNT, YYREEE (reference sequence). CDR3 in amino acids: CASSLVTESTDTQYF. Here the CDR3 DNA reads TGTGCCAGCAGCTTGGTAACAGAGTCTACAGATACGCAGTATTTT.